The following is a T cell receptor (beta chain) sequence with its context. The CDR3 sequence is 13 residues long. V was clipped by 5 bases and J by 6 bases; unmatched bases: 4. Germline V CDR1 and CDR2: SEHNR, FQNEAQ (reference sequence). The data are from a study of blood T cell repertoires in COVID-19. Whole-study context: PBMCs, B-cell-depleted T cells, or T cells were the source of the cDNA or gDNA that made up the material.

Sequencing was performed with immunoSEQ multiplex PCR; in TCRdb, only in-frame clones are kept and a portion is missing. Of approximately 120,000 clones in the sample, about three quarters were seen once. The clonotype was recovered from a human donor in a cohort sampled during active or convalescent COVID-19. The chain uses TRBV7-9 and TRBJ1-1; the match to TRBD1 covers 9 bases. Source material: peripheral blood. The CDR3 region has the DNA TGTGCCAGCAGCCTACGACAGGGGGCTGAAGCTTTCTTT. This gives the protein CASSLRQGAEAFF.